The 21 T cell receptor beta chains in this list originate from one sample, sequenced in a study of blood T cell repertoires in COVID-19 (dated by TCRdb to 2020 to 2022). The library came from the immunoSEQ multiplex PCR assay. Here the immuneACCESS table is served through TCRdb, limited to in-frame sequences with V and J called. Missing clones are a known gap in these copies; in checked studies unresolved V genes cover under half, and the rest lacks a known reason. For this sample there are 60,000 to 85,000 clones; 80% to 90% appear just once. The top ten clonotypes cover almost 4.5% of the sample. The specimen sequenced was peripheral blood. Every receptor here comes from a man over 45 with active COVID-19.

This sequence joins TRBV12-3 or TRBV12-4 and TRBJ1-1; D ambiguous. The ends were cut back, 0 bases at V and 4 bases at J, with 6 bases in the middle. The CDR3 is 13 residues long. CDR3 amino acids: CASSLAALTEAFF. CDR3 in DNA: TGTGCCAGCAGTTTAGCGGCTCTCACTGAAGCTTTCTTT.

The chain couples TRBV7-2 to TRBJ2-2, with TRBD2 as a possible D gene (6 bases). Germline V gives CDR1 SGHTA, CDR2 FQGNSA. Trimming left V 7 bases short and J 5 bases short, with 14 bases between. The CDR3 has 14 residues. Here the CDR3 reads CASKEGLKTGELFF. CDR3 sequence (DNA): TGTGCCAGCAAGGAGGGCCTGAAAACCGGGGAGCTGTTTTTT.

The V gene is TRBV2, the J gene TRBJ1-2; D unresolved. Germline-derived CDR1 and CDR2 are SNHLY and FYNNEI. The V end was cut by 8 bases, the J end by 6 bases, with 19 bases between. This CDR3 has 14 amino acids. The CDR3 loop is CASEGGSPVDGYTF. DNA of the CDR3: TGTGCCAGCGAGGGTGGGAGCCCCGTGGATGGCTACACCTTC.

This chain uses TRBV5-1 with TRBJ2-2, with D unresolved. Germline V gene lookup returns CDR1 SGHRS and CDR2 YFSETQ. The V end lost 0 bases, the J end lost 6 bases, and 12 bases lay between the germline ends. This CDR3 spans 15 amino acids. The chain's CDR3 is CASSLATVVPGELFF. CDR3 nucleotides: TGCGCCAGCAGCTTGGCCACAGTCGTTCCCGGGGAGCTGTTTTTT.

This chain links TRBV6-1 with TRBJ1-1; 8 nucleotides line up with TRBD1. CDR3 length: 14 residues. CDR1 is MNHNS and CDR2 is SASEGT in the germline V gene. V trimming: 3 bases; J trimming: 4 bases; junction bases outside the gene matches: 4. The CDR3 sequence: CASSDRGRVTEAFF. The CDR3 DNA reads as TGTGCCAGCAGTGACAGGGGGCGGGTCACTGAAGCTTTCTTT.

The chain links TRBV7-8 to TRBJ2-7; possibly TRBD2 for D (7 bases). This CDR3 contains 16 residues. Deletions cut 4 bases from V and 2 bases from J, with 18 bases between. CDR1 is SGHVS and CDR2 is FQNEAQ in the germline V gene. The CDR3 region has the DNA TGTGCCAGCAGCTCCGTTGGGGGGGGGCATGCCTACGAGCAGTACTTC. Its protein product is CASSSVGGGHAYEQYF.

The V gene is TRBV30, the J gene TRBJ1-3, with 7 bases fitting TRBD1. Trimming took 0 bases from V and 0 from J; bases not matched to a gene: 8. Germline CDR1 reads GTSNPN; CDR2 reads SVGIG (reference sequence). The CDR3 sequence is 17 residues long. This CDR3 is CAWSVGTAVFSGNTIYF. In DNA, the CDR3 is TGTGCCTGGAGTGTTGGGACAGCTGTTTTCTCTGGAAACACCATATATTTT.

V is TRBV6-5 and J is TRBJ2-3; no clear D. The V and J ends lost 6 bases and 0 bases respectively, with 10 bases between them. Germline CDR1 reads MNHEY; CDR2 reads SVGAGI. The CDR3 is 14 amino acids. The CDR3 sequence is CASRTTSSTDTQYF. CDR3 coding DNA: TGTGCCAGCAGAACGACATCTAGCACAGATACGCAGTATTTT.

This CDR3 is CASSQDLSASGSRREQFF. Here the CDR3 DNA reads TGCGCCAGCAGCCAAGATCTTAGTGCTAGCGGGAGCCGCCGTGAGCAGTTCTTC. The V and J genes are TRBV4-3 and TRBJ2-1, with 10 bases that match TRBD2. This CDR3 has 18 residues. V gave up 0 bases and J gave up 9 bases; unmatched junction bases: 14. Germline CDR1 LGHNA, CDR2 YSLEER.

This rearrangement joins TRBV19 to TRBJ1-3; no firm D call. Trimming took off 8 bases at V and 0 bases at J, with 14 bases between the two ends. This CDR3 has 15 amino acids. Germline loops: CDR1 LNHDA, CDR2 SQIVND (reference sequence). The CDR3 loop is CASSGGGSSGNTIYF. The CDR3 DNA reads TGTGCCAGTTCGGGTGGCGGAAGCTCTGGAAACACCATATATTTT.

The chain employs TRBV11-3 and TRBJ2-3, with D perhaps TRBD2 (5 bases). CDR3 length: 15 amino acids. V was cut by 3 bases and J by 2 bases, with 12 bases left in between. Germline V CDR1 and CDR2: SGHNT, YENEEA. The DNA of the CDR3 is TGTGCCAGCAGCTTGGAGGCTCGGATCACAGATACGCAGTATTTT. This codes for CASSLEARITDTQYF.

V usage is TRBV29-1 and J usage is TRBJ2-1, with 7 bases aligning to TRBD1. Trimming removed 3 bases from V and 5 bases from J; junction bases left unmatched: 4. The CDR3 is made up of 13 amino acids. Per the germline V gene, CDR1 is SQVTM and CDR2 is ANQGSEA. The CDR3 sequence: CSVEGQRNNEQFF. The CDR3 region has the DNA TGCAGCGTTGAGGGACAGCGTAACAATGAGCAGTTCTTC.

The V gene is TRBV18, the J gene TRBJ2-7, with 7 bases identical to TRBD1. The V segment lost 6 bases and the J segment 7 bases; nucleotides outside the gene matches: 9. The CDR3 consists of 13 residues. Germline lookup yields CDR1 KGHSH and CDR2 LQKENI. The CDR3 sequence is CASSQRQGEEQYF. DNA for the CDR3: TGTGCCAGCTCTCAAAGACAGGGCGAAGAGCAGTACTTC.

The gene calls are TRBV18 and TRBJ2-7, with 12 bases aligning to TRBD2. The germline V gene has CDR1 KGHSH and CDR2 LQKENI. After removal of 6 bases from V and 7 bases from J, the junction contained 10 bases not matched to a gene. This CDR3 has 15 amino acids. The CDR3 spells CASSYATSGSLEQYF. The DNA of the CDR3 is TGTGCCAGCTCTTACGCGACTAGCGGGAGTCTGGAGCAGTACTTC.

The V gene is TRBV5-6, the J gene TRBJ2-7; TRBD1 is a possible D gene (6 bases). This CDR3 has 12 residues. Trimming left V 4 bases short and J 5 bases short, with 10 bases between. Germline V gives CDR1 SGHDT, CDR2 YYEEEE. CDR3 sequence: CASSAGQNEQYF. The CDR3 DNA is TGTGCCAGCAGCGCTGGACAGAACGAGCAGTACTTC.

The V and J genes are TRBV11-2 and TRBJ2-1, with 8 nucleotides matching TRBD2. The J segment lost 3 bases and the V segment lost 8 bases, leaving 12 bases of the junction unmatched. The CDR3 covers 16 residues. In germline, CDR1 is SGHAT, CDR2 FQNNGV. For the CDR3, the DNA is TGTGCCAGCTCTCGGGTTCGGGAGGGGTACTACAATGAGCAGTTCTTC. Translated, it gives CASSRVREGYYNEQFF.

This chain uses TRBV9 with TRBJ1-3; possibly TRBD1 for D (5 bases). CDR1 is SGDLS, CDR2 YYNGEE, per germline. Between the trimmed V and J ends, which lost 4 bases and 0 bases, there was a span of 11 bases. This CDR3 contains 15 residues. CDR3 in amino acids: CASSSQVPSGNTIYF. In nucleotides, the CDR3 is TGTGCCAGCAGCTCACAGGTTCCCTCTGGAAACACCATATATTTT.

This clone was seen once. This chain's CDR3 is CASSQTLALTQYF. CDR3 DNA sequence: TGTGCCAGCAGCCAAACCCTTGCACTTACGCAGTATTTT. The chain is built from TRBV6-2 or TRBV6-3 and TRBJ2-3; D remains ambiguous. V lost 6 bases and J 8 bases, leaving 15 bases between the germline ends. Germline CDR1 is MNHEY and CDR2 is SVGEGT. CDR3 length equals 13 residues.

Here the CDR3 DNA reads TGTGCCAGCAGCGGCTTAAGGGGGCAGACTGGTGGCTACACCTTC. As protein: CASSGLRGQTGGYTF. The V gene is TRBV9, the J gene TRBJ1-2; 7 bases match TRBD1. After removal of 3 bases from V and 7 bases from J, the junction contained 12 bases not matched to a gene. Germline CDR1 is SGDLS and CDR2 is YYNGEE. This CDR3 spans 15 amino acids.

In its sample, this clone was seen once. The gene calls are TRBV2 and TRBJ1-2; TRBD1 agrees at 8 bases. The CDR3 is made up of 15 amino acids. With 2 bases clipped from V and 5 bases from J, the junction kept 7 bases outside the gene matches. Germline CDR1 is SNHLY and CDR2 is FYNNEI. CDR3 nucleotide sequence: TGTGCCAGCAGTGAAACAGGGGGGGCAAGATATGGCTACACCTTC. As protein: CASSETGGARYGYTF.

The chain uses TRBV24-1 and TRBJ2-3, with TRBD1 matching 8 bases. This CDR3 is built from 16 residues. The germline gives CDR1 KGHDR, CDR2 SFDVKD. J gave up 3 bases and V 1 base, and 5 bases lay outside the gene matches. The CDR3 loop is CATSDLGRTGTDTQYF. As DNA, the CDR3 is TGTGCCACCAGTGATTTAGGGAGGACAGGGACAGATACGCAGTATTTT.